The rows below give T cell receptor beta chains drawn from one sample of a study of blood T cells in healthy people across ages. TCRdb processed the 5' RACE reads anew with MiXCR; each CDR3 protein has one entry. The sample shows fewer than 900,000 distinct CDR3 sequences, roughly 50% of them seen only once. Sequencing was performed on blood. These TCRs come from a woman aged 60-75 years in good health. The conserved cysteine and the conserved F or W are not part of the CDR3 here. D genes are given only for firm matches.

CDR3aa: ATSGPGTSGYNEQF
j_gene: TRBJ2-1
v_gene: TRBV24-1
d_gene: TRBD2

CDR3aa: ASSSQGLGETQY
j_gene: TRBJ2-5
v_gene: TRBV12-3/TRBV12-4
d_gene: TRBD1

CDR3aa: ASSSQGTKNIQY
j_gene: TRBJ2-4
v_gene: TRBV5-1
d_gene: .

CDR3aa: AIRRGDNEQF
j_gene: TRBJ2-1
v_gene: TRBV10-3
d_gene: .

CDR3aa: SAIQDLDTEAF
j_gene: TRBJ1-1
v_gene: TRBV20-1
d_gene: .

CDR3aa: ASSPSDRFYGYT
j_gene: TRBJ1-2
v_gene: TRBV7-9
d_gene: TRBD1

CDR3aa: ASSQVFSGANVLT
j_gene: TRBJ2-6
v_gene: TRBV3-1
d_gene: .

CDR3aa: ASSYSGTGDPYNEQF
j_gene: TRBJ2-1
v_gene: TRBV5-1
d_gene: TRBD1

CDR3aa: ASSTTSGAYEQY
j_gene: TRBJ2-7
v_gene: TRBV9
d_gene: TRBD2

CDR3aa: ATSDPLAGEPYEQF
j_gene: TRBJ2-1
v_gene: TRBV24-1
d_gene: TRBD2

CDR3aa: ASSADSPYEQY
j_gene: TRBJ2-7
v_gene: TRBV12-3/TRBV12-4
d_gene: .

CDR3aa: ASSAASGRGSYNEQF
j_gene: TRBJ2-1
v_gene: TRBV7-9
d_gene: TRBD2

CDR3aa: ASSPGAGGRIYEQY
j_gene: TRBJ2-7
v_gene: TRBV7-2
d_gene: TRBD2

CDR3aa: ASSLNWGETQY
j_gene: .
v_gene: TRBV7-3
d_gene: .

CDR3aa: ASSPAKAQY
j_gene: TRBJ2-5
v_gene: TRBV6-2/TRBV6-3
d_gene: .

CDR3aa: ASSSLASSYEQY
j_gene: TRBJ2-7
v_gene: TRBV7-2
d_gene: TRBD2

CDR3aa: ASSVGRDGQPQH
j_gene: TRBJ1-5
v_gene: TRBV5-1
d_gene: .

CDR3aa: ASSQLTGLTEAF
j_gene: TRBJ1-1
v_gene: TRBV3-1
d_gene: TRBD1

CDR3aa: ASRKLAGVGEQF
j_gene: TRBJ2-1
v_gene: TRBV6-5
d_gene: TRBD2

CDR3aa: ASSYIRLAPGANVLT
j_gene: TRBJ2-6
v_gene: TRBV6-2/TRBV6-3
d_gene: .

CDR3aa: ASSTGQGDSPLH
j_gene: TRBJ1-6
v_gene: TRBV6-1
d_gene: TRBD1

CDR3aa: ASSHPDRASSYEQY
j_gene: TRBJ2-7
v_gene: TRBV4-3
d_gene: TRBD1

CDR3aa: ASSLGRESNEQF
j_gene: TRBJ2-1
v_gene: TRBV7-2
d_gene: .

CDR3aa: ASIWQNTGELF
j_gene: TRBJ2-2
v_gene: TRBV25-1
d_gene: .

CDR3aa: ASSQGHGIGNIQY
j_gene: TRBJ2-4
v_gene: TRBV3-1
d_gene: .

CDR3aa: ASSVDNSNGETQY
j_gene: TRBJ2-5
v_gene: TRBV9
d_gene: .

CDR3aa: ASSFFPDLSGHEQY
j_gene: TRBJ2-7
v_gene: TRBV11-2
d_gene: .

CDR3aa: ASSLGQGARWAF
j_gene: TRBJ1-1
v_gene: TRBV7-2
d_gene: TRBD1

CDR3aa: ASSLRGSGPY
j_gene: TRBJ2-5
v_gene: TRBV12-3/TRBV12-4
d_gene: .

CDR3aa: SATTSAMYEQY
j_gene: .
v_gene: TRBV20-1
d_gene: TRBD2

CDR3aa: ASSPTDVGYEQY
j_gene: TRBJ2-7
v_gene: TRBV27
d_gene: .

CDR3aa: ASSQEGNIQY
j_gene: TRBJ2-4
v_gene: TRBV4-2
d_gene: .

CDR3aa: ASSSARGNTGELF
j_gene: TRBJ2-2
v_gene: TRBV5-1
d_gene: .

CDR3aa: ASSLRLAGFSYNEQY
j_gene: .
v_gene: TRBV7-6
d_gene: TRBD2

CDR3aa: ASSSAGNEQF
j_gene: TRBJ2-1
v_gene: TRBV7-3
d_gene: TRBD2

CDR3aa: ASSEGTGSNTEAF
j_gene: TRBJ1-1
v_gene: TRBV9
d_gene: TRBD1

CDR3aa: ASRVPSTGSYEQY
j_gene: TRBJ2-7
v_gene: TRBV6-5
d_gene: .

CDR3aa: ASYVGVGETQY
j_gene: TRBJ2-5
v_gene: TRBV6-6
d_gene: .

CDR3aa: ASSLALNEQF
j_gene: TRBJ2-1
v_gene: TRBV7-8
d_gene: .

CDR3aa: ASSYKRSQGETQY
j_gene: TRBJ2-5
v_gene: TRBV3-1
d_gene: .

CDR3aa: ASSRQGSSGNTIY
j_gene: TRBJ1-3
v_gene: TRBV25-1
d_gene: TRBD1

CDR3aa: ASSPTVQETQY
j_gene: TRBJ2-5
v_gene: TRBV18
d_gene: .

CDR3aa: ASTRQGTDTRY
j_gene: TRBJ2-3
v_gene: TRBV12-3/TRBV12-4
d_gene: .

CDR3aa: ASSQDHFGDSPLH
j_gene: TRBJ1-6
v_gene: TRBV4-2
d_gene: .

CDR3aa: SVDGQGENIQY
j_gene: .
v_gene: TRBV29-1
d_gene: TRBD1

CDR3aa: SANRGTGWNTEAF
j_gene: TRBJ1-1
v_gene: TRBV20-1
d_gene: .

CDR3aa: ASSIAGGRPYNEQF
j_gene: TRBJ2-1
v_gene: TRBV12-3/TRBV12-4
d_gene: TRBD2

CDR3aa: ASSSRAVTEAF
j_gene: TRBJ1-1
v_gene: TRBV12-3/TRBV12-4
d_gene: .